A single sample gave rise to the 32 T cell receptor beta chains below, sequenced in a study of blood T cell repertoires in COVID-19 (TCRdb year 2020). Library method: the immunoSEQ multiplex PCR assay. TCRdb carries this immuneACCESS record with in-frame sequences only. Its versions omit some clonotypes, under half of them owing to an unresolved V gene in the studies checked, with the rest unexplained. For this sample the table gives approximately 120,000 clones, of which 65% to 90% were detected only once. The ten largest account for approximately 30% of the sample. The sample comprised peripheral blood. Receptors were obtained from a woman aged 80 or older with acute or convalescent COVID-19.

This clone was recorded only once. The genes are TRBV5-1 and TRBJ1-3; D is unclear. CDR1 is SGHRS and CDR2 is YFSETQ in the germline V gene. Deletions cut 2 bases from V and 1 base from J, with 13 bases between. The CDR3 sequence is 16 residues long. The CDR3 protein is CASSFDIQGSGNTIYF. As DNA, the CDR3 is TGCGCCAGCAGCTTCGACATACAAGGATCTGGAAACACCATATATTTT.

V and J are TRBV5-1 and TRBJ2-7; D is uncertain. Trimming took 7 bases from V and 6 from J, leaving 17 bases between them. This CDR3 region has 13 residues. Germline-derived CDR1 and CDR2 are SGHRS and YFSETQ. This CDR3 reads CASSGSWVREQYF. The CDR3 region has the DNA TGCGCCAGCTCCGGGTCATGGGTCCGCGAGCAGTACTTC. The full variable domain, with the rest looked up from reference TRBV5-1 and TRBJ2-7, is KAGVTQTPRYLIKTRGQQVTLSCSPISGHRSVSWYQQTPGQGLQFLFEYFSETQRNKGNFPGRFSGRQFSNSRSEMNVSTLELGDSALYLCASSGSWVREQYFGPGTRLTVT.

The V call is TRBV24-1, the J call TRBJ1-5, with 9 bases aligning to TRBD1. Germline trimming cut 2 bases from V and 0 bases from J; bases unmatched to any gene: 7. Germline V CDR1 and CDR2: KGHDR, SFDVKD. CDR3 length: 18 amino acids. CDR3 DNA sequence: TGTGCCACCAGTGATTCTGGGACAGGGAGAAGTAGCAATCAGCCCCAGCATTTT. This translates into CATSDSGTGRSSNQPQHF.

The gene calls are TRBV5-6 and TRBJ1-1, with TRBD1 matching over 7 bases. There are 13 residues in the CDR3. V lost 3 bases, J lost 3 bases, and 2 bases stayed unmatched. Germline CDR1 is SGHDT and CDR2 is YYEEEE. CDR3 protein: CASSWQGDTEAFF. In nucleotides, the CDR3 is TGTGCCAGCAGCTGGCAGGGGGACACTGAAGCTTTCTTT.

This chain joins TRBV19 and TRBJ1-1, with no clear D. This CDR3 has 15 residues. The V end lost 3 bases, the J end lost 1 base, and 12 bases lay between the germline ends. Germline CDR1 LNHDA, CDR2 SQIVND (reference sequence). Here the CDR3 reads CASSISLRRNTEAFF. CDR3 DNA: TGTGCCAGTAGTATTTCATTAAGGAGGAACACTGAAGCTTTCTTT.

The CDR3 sequence is CASSSLLVGVGPRTGELFF. In nucleotides, the CDR3 is TGTGCCAGCAGTTCTCTTCTCGTAGGGGTCGGGCCGCGGACCGGGGAGCTGTTTTTT. The rearrangement uses TRBV27 and TRBJ2-2, with D possibly being TRBD1 (5 bases). The V and J ends lost 4 bases and 5 bases respectively, with 26 bases between them. Per germline, CDR1 MNHEY and CDR2 SMNVEV (reference sequence). The CDR3 is made up of 19 amino acids.

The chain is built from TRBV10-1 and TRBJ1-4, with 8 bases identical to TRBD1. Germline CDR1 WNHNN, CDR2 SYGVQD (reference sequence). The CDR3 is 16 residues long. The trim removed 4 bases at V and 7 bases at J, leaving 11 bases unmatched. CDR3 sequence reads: CASSGGPGGVGEKLFF. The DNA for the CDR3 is TGCGCCAGCAGTGGAGGACCAGGGGGCGTTGGTGAAAAACTGTTTTTT.

The CDR3 DNA is TGTGCCAGCAGTTACTCGCGTGGGGACATGAACACTGAAGCTTTCTTT. Amino acid sequence: CASSYSRGDMNTEAFF. V usage is TRBV6-2 or TRBV6-3 and J usage is TRBJ1-1, with D possibly matching TRBD1 (6 bases). In germline, CDR1 is MNHEY, CDR2 SVGEGT. The CDR3 covers 16 residues. The V end lost 0 bases, the J end lost 0 bases, and 11 bases lay between the germline ends.

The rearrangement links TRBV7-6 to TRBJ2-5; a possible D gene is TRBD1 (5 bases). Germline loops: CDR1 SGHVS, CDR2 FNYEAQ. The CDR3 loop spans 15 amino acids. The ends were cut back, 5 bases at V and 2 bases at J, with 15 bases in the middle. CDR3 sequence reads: CASSHRLDTQETQYF. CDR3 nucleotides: TGTGCCAGCAGCCACAGACTGGACACGCAAGAGACCCAGTACTTC.

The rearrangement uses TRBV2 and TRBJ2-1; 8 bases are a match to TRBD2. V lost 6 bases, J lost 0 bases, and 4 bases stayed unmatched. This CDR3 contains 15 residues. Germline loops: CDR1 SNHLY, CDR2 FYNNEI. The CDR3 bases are TGTGCCAGCAGGAAAGGACTAGCCTCCTACAATGAGCAGTTCTTC. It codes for CASRKGLASYNEQFF. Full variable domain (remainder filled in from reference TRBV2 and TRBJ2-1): EPEVTQTPSHQVTQMGQEVILRCVPISNHLYFYWYRQILGQKVEFLVSFYNNEISEKSEIFDDQFSVERPDGSNFTLKIRSTKLEDSAMYFCASRKGLASYNEQFFGPGTRLTVL.

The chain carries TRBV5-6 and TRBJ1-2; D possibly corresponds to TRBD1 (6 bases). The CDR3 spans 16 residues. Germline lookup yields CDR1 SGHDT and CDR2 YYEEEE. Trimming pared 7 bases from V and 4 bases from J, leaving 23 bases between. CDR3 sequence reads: CASGARRQARGYGYTF. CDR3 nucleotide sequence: TGTGCCAGCGGGGCCCGACGACAGGCTAGGGGCTATGGCTACACCTTC.

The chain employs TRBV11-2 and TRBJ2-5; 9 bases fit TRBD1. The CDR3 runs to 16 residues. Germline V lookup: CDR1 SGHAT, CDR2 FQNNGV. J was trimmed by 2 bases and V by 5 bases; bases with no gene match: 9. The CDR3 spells CASSPEDRGRQETQYF. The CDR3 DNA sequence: TGTGCCAGCAGCCCTGAGGACAGGGGACGACAAGAGACCCAGTACTTC.

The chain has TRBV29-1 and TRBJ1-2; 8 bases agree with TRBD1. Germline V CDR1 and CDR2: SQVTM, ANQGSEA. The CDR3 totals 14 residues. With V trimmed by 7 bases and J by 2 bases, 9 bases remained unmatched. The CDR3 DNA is TGCAGCGCCGGTAAGGACAGGGAGAACTATGGCTACACCTTC. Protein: CSAGKDRENYGYTF.

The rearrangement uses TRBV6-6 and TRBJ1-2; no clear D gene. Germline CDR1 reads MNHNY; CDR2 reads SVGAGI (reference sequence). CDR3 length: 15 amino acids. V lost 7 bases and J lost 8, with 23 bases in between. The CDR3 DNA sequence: TGTGCCAGCACCCCCCTGTTCTCGGCTCCGCGGGGCTACACCTTC. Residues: CASTPLFSAPRGYTF.

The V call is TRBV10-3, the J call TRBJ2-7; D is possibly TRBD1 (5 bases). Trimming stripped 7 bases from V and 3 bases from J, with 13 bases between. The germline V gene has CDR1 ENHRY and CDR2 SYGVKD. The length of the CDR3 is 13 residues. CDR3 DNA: TGTGCCATCAAGACAGCTCCCTACTACGAGCAGTACGTC. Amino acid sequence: CAIKTAPYYEQYV.

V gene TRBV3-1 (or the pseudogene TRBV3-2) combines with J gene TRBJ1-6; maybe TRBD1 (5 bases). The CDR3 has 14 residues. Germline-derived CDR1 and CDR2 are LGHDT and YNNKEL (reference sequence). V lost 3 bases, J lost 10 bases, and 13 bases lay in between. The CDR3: CASSHEQGSSPLHF. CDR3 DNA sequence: TGTGCCAGCAGCCACGAGCAGGGTAGCTCACCCCTCCACTTT.

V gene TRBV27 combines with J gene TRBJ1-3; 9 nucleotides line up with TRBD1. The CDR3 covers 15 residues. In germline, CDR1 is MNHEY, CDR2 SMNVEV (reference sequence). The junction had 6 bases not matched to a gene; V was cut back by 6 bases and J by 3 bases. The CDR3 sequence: CASRPQGANGNTIYF. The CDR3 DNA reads TGTGCCAGCAGGCCACAGGGGGCTAATGGAAACACCATATATTTT.

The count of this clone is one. The CDR3 is CASSSYSGGNQPQHF. The CDR3, as DNA: TGTGCCAGCAGTTCCTATTCGGGTGGCAATCAGCCCCAGCATTTT. The rearrangement uses TRBV6-2 or TRBV6-3 and TRBJ1-5; D unclear. The germline V and J ends were trimmed by 4 bases and 2 bases, with 12 bases remaining between them. Germline V gene data show CDR1 as MNHEY and CDR2 as SVGEGT. The CDR3 contains 15 residues.

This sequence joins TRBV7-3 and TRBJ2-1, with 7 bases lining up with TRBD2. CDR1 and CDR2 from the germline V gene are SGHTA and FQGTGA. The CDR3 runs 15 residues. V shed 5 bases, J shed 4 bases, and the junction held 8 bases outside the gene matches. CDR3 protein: CASSPTGGGYNEQFF. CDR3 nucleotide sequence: TGTGCCAGCAGCCCGACGGGCGGGGGTTACAATGAGCAGTTCTTC.

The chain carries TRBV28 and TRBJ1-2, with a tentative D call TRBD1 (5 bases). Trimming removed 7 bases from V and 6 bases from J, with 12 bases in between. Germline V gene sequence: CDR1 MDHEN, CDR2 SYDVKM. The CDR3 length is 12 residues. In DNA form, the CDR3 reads TGTGCCAGCACTAGGGGCTATAATGGCTACACCTTC. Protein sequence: CASTRGYNGYTF.

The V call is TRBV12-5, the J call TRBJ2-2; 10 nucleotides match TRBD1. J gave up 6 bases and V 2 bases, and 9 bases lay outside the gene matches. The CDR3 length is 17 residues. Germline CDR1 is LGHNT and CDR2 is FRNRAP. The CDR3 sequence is CASGLLSPDRGAGELFF. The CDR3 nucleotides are TGTGCTAGTGGTTTGCTGTCTCCGGACAGGGGGGCCGGGGAGCTGTTTTTT.

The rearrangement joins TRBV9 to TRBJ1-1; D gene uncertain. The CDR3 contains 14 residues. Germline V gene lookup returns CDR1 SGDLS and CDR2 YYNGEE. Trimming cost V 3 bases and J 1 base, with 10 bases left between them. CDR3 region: CASSEYSGNTEAFF. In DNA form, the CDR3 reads TGTGCCAGCAGCGAATACAGCGGGAACACTGAAGCTTTCTTT.

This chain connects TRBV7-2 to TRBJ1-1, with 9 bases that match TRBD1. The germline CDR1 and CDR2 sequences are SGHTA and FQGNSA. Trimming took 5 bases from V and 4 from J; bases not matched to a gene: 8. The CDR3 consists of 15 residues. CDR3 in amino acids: CASSTQTGGGTEAFF. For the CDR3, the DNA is TGTGCCAGCAGCACCCAGACAGGGGGAGGCACTGAAGCTTTCTTT.

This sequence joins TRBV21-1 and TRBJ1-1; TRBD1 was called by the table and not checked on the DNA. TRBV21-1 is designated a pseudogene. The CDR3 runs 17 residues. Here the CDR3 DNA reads TGTGCCAGCAGTACCATATTACAACAGGGGGCGGGAACTGAAGCTTTCTTT. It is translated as CASSTILQQGAGTEAFF.

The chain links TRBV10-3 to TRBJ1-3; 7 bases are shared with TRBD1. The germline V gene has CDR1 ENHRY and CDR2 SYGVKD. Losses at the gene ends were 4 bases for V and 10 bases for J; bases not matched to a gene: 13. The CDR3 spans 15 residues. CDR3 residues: CAISVGDSGGTTIYF. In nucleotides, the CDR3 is TGTGCCATCAGTGTTGGGGACAGCGGAGGAACGACCATATATTTT.

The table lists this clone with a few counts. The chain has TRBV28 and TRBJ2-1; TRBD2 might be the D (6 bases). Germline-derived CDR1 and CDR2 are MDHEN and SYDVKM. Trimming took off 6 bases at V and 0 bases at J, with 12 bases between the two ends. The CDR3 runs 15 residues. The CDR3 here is CASSNGGFSYNEQFF. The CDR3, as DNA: TGTGCCAGCAGCAACGGGGGATTCTCCTACAATGAGCAGTTCTTC. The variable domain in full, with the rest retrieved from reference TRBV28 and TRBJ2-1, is DVKVTQSSRYLVKRTGEKVFLECVQDMDHENMFWYRQDPGLGLRLIYFSYDVKMKEKGDIPEGYSVSREKKERFSLILESASTNQTSMYLCASSNGGFSYNEQFFGPGTRLTVL.

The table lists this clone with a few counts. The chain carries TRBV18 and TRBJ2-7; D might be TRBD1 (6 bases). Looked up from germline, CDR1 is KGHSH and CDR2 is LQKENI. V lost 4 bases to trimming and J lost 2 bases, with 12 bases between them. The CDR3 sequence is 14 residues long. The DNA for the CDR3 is TGTGCCAGCTCACAAACGACAGGTACCTACGAGCAGTACTTC. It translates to CASSQTTGTYEQYF.

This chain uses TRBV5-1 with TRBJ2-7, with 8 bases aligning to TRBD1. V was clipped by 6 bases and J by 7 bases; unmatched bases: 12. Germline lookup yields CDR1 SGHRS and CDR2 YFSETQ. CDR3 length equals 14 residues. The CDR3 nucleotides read TGCGCCAGCACCTCGACAGGGGCTGGCCTGGAGCAGTACTTC. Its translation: CASTSTGAGLEQYF. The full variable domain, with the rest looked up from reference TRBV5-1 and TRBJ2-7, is KAGVTQTPRYLIKTRGQQVTLSCSPISGHRSVSWYQQTPGQGLQFLFEYFSETQRNKGNFPGRFSGRQFSNSRSEMNVSTLELGDSALYLCASTSTGAGLEQYFGPGTRLTVT.

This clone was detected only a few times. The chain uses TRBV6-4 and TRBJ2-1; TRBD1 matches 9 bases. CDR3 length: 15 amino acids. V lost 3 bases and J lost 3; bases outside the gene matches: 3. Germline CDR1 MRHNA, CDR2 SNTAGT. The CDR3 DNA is TGTGCCAGCAGTGAAGGGACAGGGAACTACAATGAGCAGTTCTTC. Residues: CASSEGTGNYNEQFF.

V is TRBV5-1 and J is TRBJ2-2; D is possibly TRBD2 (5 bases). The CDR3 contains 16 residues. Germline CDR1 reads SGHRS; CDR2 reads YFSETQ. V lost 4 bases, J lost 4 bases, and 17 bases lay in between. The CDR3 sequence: CASSAAHGLSTGELFF. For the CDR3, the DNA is TGCGCCAGCAGCGCGGCGCACGGACTTTCCACCGGGGAGCTGTTTTTT.

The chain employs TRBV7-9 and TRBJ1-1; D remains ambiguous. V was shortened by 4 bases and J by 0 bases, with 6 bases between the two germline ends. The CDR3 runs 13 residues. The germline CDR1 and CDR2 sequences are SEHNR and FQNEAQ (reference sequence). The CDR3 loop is CASSSYLNTEAFF. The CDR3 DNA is TGTGCCAGCAGCTCTTATTTGAACACTGAAGCTTTCTTT.

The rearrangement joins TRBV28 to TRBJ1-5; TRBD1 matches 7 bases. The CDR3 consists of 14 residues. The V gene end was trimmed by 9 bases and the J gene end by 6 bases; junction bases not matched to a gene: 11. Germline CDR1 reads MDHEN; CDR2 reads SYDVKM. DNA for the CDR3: TGTGCCAGTCGGGACAGTGGCCCTGTTCAGCCCCAGCATTTT. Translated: CASRDSGPVQPQHF. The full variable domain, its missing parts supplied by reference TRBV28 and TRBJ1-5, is DVKVTQSSRYLVKRTGEKVFLECVQDMDHENMFWYRQDPGLGLRLIYFSYDVKMKEKGDIPEGYSVSREKKERFSLILESASTNQTSMYLCASRDSGPVQPQHFGDGTRLSIL.